This T cell receptor beta chain was profiled in a study of identical twins. Unique molecular identifiers were present on the cDNA, which also gained a universal primer site by template switching. TCRdb independently ran MiXCR on the 5' RACE reads; one entry per CDR3 protein. Of around 490,000 distinct CDR3 sequences listed, approximately 15% are singletons. General study results and limits: While abundant cord blood beta clonotypes carried fewer insertions, memory repertoires showed no such pattern. Sequences that were out-of-frame, alpha and twin-shared displayed an excess of low generation probability.

With no exceptions, donors were healthy Caucasians. This clonotype was seen ten or more times. Its cognate antigen is unknown. CDR1 SGHRS and CDR2 YFSETQ come from the germline V gene. This CDR3 has 16 residues. With 2 bases clipped from V and 3 bases from J, the junction kept 7 bases outside the gene matches. The sample was also reused in another study, on yellow fever vaccine responses in identical twins.

This clonotype was sampled from a woman under 30 in good health. The V and J genes are TRBV5-1 and TRBJ2-1; 8 nucleotides line up with TRBD1. Sequenced material: CD4+ T cells sorted from blood. CDR3 sequence reads: CASSLTGQGNYNEQFF. For the CDR3, the DNA is TGCGCCAGCAGCTTAACCGGACAGGGAAACTACAATGAGCAGTTCTTC. Full variable domain (missing parts from reference TRBV5-1 and TRBJ2-1): KAGVTQTPRYLIKTRGQQVTLSCSPISGHRSVSWYQQTPGQGLQFLFEYFSETQRNKGNFPGRFSGRQFSNSRSEMNVSTLELGDSALYLCASSLTGQGNYNEQFFGPGTRLTVL.